Listed here is a single T cell receptor (beta chain). The record originates from a study of blood T cell repertoires in COVID-19. Study-level background: The study drew acute and convalescent COVID-19 samples from the United States, Italy and Spain. The analysed material was cDNA or gDNA that came from T cells, B-cell-depleted T cells, or PBMCs.

Per the study methods: Reference gene primer amplification yielded estimated nucleated cell counts. Sequencing used immunoSEQ multiplex PCR; TCRdb keeps in-frame clones, though not all of them. That table furnishes V, J and clone size, whereas the DNA furnished D and trimming. The sample lists 150,000 or so clones; about 80% were seen once. There are 17 residues in the CDR3. The clonotype comes from a human donor in a cohort sampled during active COVID-19. V is TRBV21-1 and J is TRBJ2-7; the D call TRBD1 from the table was never checked on the DNA. TRBV21-1 is noted as a pseudogene. The sequenced sample was peripheral blood. The CDR3 nucleotides read TGTGCCAGCAGCAAACGCCGGGACAGGTCAGGGAACTACGAGCAGTACTTC. It yields the protein CASSKRRDRSGNYEQYF.